A selection of T cell receptor beta chains follows, all from one sample in a study of cytotoxic CD8 clonotypes in ibrutinib-treated CLL. Assay: immunoSEQ multiplex PCR; the TCRdb copy retains only in-frame clones and omits some. In the table there are around 140,000 clones, 60% to 85% of which are singletons. The sequencing here drew on PBMCs, taken after 24 months of ibrutinib treatment. The receptor set was obtained from a human donor with chronic lymphocytic leukemia. The CDR3 runs from the conserved cysteine through the conserved F or W. Each record gives: V gene, D gene, clone size, J gene, CDR3 length, CDR3 protein, CDR3 DNA. The D gene is left open where the match is weak. Clone size is given for some rows only: seen once, a few or many times, or a class if the clone is expanded.

>TRBV5-1|TRBD1|.|TRBJ2-4|14
CASSPGQGGNIQYF
TGCGCCAGCAGCCCCGGACAGGGTGGAAACATTCAGTACTTC
>TRBV2|.|.|TRBJ2-6|15
CASSRVVSGANVLTF
TGTGCCAGCTCCAGGGTGGTGTCTGGGGCCAACGTCCTGACTTTC
>TRBV5-6|.|.|TRBJ1-2|14
CASSPGTANYGYTF
TGTGCCAGCAGCCCCGGGACTGCAAACTATGGCTACACCTTC
>TRBV5-5|.|once|TRBJ1-1|13
CASSPRGGVSAFF
TGTGCCAGCAGCCCCAGGGGCGGAGTGTCAGCTTTCTTT
>TRBV19|TRBD1|.|TRBJ1-2|17
CASISPYGEGASAGYTF
TGTGCCAGTATCTCACCTTATGGGGAGGGGGCATCGGCTGGCTACACCTTC
>TRBV4-3|.|.|TRBJ1-4|13
CASSQRTVGKLFF
TGCGCCAGCAGCCAGCGGACAGTGGGAAAACTGTTTTTT
>TRBV29-1|.|.|TRBJ1-1|13
CSVEHFLGTEAFF
TGCAGCGTCGAACACTTTCTGGGCACTGAAGCTTTCTTT
>TRBV6-1|.|once|TRBJ2-1|15
CASSLGGTIHAGQFF
TGTGCCAGCAGCCTAGGGGGGACGATCCACGCGGGGCAGTTCTTC
>TRBV9|.|.|TRBJ2-5|14
CASSVGVAQETQYF
TGTGCCAGCAGCGTAGGGGTAGCGCAAGAGACCCAGTACTTC
>TRBV6-5|.|.|TRBJ2-5|13
CASSAREAETQYF
TGTGCCAGCAGTGCTAGGGAGGCAGAGACCCAGTACTTC
>TRBV10-3|.|.|TRBJ1-1|16
CAISDGVRAAGLEAFF
TGTGCCATCAGTGACGGGGTGAGGGCCGCGGGGCTTGAAGCTTTCTTT
>TRBV7-2|.|.|TRBJ2-4|14
CASSSGHSKNIQYF
TGTGCCAGCAGCAGCGGACACTCCAAAAACATTCAGTACTTC
>TRBV5-1|.|.|TRBJ2-7|17
CASSVKNSQGRAYEQYF
TGCGCCAGCAGCGTCAAGAATTCGCAGGGTCGGGCCTACGAGCAGTACTTC
>TRBV7-9|.|.|TRBJ2-1|12
CASSLIPHSGFF
TGTGCCAGCAGCTTGATCCCACACAGTGGGTTCTTC
>TRBV7-3|TRBD1|.|TRBJ1-2|14
CASSWTGDGYGYTF
TGTGCCAGCAGCTGGACAGGGGATGGCTATGGCTACACCTTC
>TRBV10-2|.|.|TRBJ2-5|13
CASSESTRETQYF
TGCGCCAGCAGTGAGTCGACTCGGGAGACCCAGTACTTC
>TRBV2|TRBD2|.|TRBJ2-2|16
CASSEGLAGGDGELFF
TGTGCCAGCAGCGAAGGACTAGCGGGAGGGGACGGGGAGCTGTTTTTT
>TRBV28|.|once|TRBJ2-6|15
CASSRSSAGANVLTF
TGTGCCAGCAGTAGGTCTAGCGCTGGGGCCAACGTCCTGACTTTC
>TRBV9|TRBD1|.|TRBJ2-7|14
CASSVASGGYEQYF
TGTGCCAGCAGCGTAGCTTCAGGGGGCTACGAGCAGTACTTC
>TRBV30|TRBD2|.|TRBJ2-1|14
CAWMAGLGTNEQFF
TGTGCCTGGATGGCGGGACTAGGAACCAATGAGCAGTTCTTC
>TRBV11-3|.|.|TRBJ2-5|13
CASSPSQRETQYF
TGTGCCAGCAGCCCGTCTCAACGGGAGACCCAGTACTTC
>TRBV5-4|TRBD2|.|TRBJ2-1|16
CASSPDGGAGHNEQFF
TGTGCCAGCAGCCCGGACGGGGGGGCTGGGCACAATGAGCAGTTCTTC
>TRBV5-1|TRBD1|.|TRBJ2-3|14
CASKRQGVTDTQYF
TGCGCCTCAAAGAGACAGGGGGTGACAGATACGCAGTATTTT
>TRBV7-3|TRBD2|.|TRBJ2-1|14
CASSRTSGDYEQFF
TGTGCCAGCAGCCGGACTAGCGGGGACTATGAGCAGTTCTTC
>TRBV5-1|.|.|TRBJ1-2|14
CASSLQPSNYGYTF
TGCGCCAGCAGCTTGCAGCCATCCAACTATGGCTACACCTTC
>TRBV30|TRBD1|.|TRBJ1-5|13
CAWSVRGHQPQHF
TGTGCCTGGAGTGTAAGGGGGCATCAGCCCCAGCATTTT
>TRBV7-2|.|once|TRBJ2-3|11
CASFPGDTQYF
TGTGCCAGCTTTCCCGGGGATACGCAGTATTTT
>TRBV9|TRBD2|.|TRBJ2-1|14
CASSAGLSNSEQFF
TGTGCCAGCAGCGCGGGACTATCCAACAGTGAGCAGTTCTTC
>TRBV9|.|.|TRBJ2-5|15
CASSVGPGAKETQYF
TGTGCCAGCAGCGTAGGGCCGGGGGCCAAGGAGACCCAGTACTTC
>TRBV28|TRBD1|.|TRBJ2-7|15
CASSPQGQVADEQYF
TGTGCCAGCAGTCCACAGGGACAGGTGGCCGATGAGCAGTACTTC
>TRBV13|TRBD1|.|TRBJ1-1|15
CASSRDRPRLIEAFF
TGTGCCAGCAGCAGGGACAGGCCGCGCCTCATAGAAGCTTTCTTT
>TRBV6-4|TRBD1|.|TRBJ2-6|16
CASSAQGAEGANVLTF
TGTGCCAGCAGTGCACAGGGGGCGGAGGGGGCCAACGTCCTGACTTTC
>TRBV19|.|.|TRBJ1-1|18
CASSPPPGRGGPHTEAFF
TGTGCCAGTAGTCCCCCCCCCGGCAGGGGAGGGCCCCACACTGAAGCTTTCTTT
>TRBV23-1|.|.|TRBJ2-5|12
CASSQPKETQYF
TGCGCCAGCAGTCAACCTAAAGAGACCCAGTACTTC
>TRBV7-2|.|.|TRBJ2-1|13
CAGQQGPYNEQFF
TGTGCCGGACAACAGGGCCCCTACAATGAGCAGTTCTTC
>TRBV6-6|.|.|TRBJ1-4|15
CASSPGQGQGEKLFF
TGTGCCAGCAGTCCGGGACAAGGGCAGGGGGAAAAACTGTTTTTT
>TRBV14|.|.|TRBJ1-1|14
CASSHVRGATEAFF
TGTGCCAGCAGCCACGTACGGGGGGCCACTGAAGCTTTCTTT
>TRBV9|TRBD2|.|TRBJ2-1|16
CASSVGGGTSFGEQFF
TGTGCCAGCAGCGTAGGCGGGGGGACTAGCTTTGGTGAGCAGTTCTTC
>TRBV28|.|few|TRBJ1-6|17
CASSSSGRRGFYSPLHF
TGTGCCAGCAGTTCATCAGGGCGCCGGGGATTCTATTCACCCCTCCACTTT
>TRBV6-5|TRBD2|.|TRBJ2-1|15
CASSYRASGPNEQFF
TGTGCCAGCAGTTACCGGGCTAGCGGGCCCAATGAGCAGTTCTTC
>TRBV19|TRBD1|.|TRBJ1-5|15
CATRDRGWGNQPQHF
TGTGCCACCCGGGACAGGGGCTGGGGCAATCAGCCCCAGCATTTT
>TRBV7-9|.|few|TRBJ1-6|14
CASSWRHPGSPLHF
TGTGCCAGCAGCTGGCGGCACCCTGGGTCACCCCTCCACTTT